This T cell receptor (beta chain) is drawn from a study of control samples from healthy donors and cancer patients. Method: immunoSEQ multiplex PCR; TCRdb's copy keeps in-frame clones and lacks some. The sample table sets out about 190,000 clones. This CDR3 has 13 amino acids. V was shortened by 6 bases and J by 4 bases, with 12 bases between the two germline ends. The germline CDR1 and CDR2 sequences are SGHVS and FQNEAQ. The sample comprised blood. The receptor was isolated from a woman aged 25 to 39 in good health. The V and J genes are TRBV7-8 and TRBJ1-2, with D maybe TRBD1 (5 bases). CDR3 sequence reads: CASSPTGAYGYTF. CDR3 coding DNA: TGTGCCAGCAGTCCAACAGGAGCCTATGGCTACACCTTC.